Included here is one T cell receptor beta chain sequence, with context. The read ends 3 residues before the CDR3 terminus; that terminus is restored from the germline J gene. Other DNA variants within this sample encode the same CDR3. Sequenced by immunoSEQ multiplex PCR; TCRdb stores in-frame clones only, minus some. The sample totals 25,000 to 35,000 clones. The sample is drawn from a study of T cells in women clearing cervical HPV infection. The V gene's germline CDR1 is GTSNPN and CDR2 SVGIG (reference sequence). The CDR3 is 12 amino acids. V was pared by 0 bases and J by 8 bases, with 7 bases between.

The sample was blood buffy coat. The clonotype comes from a woman aged 18 to 69 with a cervical HPV16 infection that either progressed to CIN3+ or cleared (not recorded which). J is TRBJ1-4 and V is TRBV30; D gene unclear. The CDR3 is CAWSVIREKLFF. The sequenced CDR3 bases are TGTGCCTGGAGTGTGATCCGGGAAAAA.